The T cell receptor beta chain described here comes from a study of cytomegalovirus exposure and HLA in healthy donors. Study as a whole: Roughly 80 million unique TCRs from HLA-typed donors made up an early data release.

Germline V lookup: CDR1 SGHDT, CDR2 YYEEEE. Trimming left V 5 bases short and J 3 bases short, with 11 bases between. The CDR3 covers 13 residues. This clone was counted between two and nine times. PCR used 60 Vbeta primers and 13 Jbeta primers. Profiling relied on immunoSEQ multiplex PCR, and the TCRdb table lists in-frame clones only, not all of them. The table shows 98,000 or so clones, with 9.5% to 13% occurring only once. The sequence was collected from a man aged 40-49 years in good health and CMV-seropositive. This chain joins TRBV5-6 and TRBJ1-2, with TRBD1 as a possible D gene (6 bases). The sample comprised PBMCs. Written as DNA, the CDR3 is TGTGCCAGCAGGCAGAACAGGGACTATGGCTACACCTTC. It specifies CASRQNRDYGYTF.